This TCR beta chain was profiled in a study of identifying expanded T cells in peripheral blood. TCRdb's copy holds only in-frame clones and misses some; the assay was immunoSEQ multiplex PCR. This table has about 76,000 clones, roughly four fifths appearing once. Trimming pared 4 bases from V and 8 bases from J, leaving 17 bases between. The length of the CDR3 is 13 residues. Per germline, CDR1 SQVTM and CDR2 ANQGSEA. The chain joins TRBV29-1 to TRBJ1-2; D unresolved. The sequenced material came from blood. This TCR was sampled from a person between 18 and 75 years old in good health. Here the CDR3 DNA reads TGCAGCGTTGCTGGAAAACTCGCGCGCGGCTACACCTTC. Protein sequence: CSVAGKLARGYTF.